This TCR beta chain appears in the sequencing data of a study of graft-versus-host responses after intestinal transplantation. Study-wide background: For approximately 3 years after anti-thymocyte globulin induction, all recipients took tacrolimus and steroids. Regarding the study as a whole: Some GvH clones appeared in ileal mucosa or blood before recipient bone marrow. Early post-transplant HvG declines were associated with peak circulating GvH clone levels.

This clone was found a few times. The target antigen is unknown. This CDR3 has 14 residues. V lost 4 bases and J lost 3; bases outside the gene matches: 4. CDR1 LNHDA and CDR2 SQIVND come from the germline V gene (reference sequence). The protocol was immunoSEQ multiplex PCR, while the TCRdb copy is restricted to in-frame clones and leaves out a portion. The table lists roughly 39,000 clones, nearly 95% of them singletons. Here the sequenced sample was unstimulated CD8+ T cells sorted from spleen or lymph node cells, taken before transplant. The TCR comes from a human donor who was the organ donor for an intestinal transplant. The rearrangement links TRBV19 to TRBJ1-2; 8 bases are shared with TRBD1. CDR3 sequence: CASSTQGADYGYTF. CDR3 coding DNA: TGTGCCAGTAGTACTCAGGGGGCGGACTATGGCTACACCTTC.